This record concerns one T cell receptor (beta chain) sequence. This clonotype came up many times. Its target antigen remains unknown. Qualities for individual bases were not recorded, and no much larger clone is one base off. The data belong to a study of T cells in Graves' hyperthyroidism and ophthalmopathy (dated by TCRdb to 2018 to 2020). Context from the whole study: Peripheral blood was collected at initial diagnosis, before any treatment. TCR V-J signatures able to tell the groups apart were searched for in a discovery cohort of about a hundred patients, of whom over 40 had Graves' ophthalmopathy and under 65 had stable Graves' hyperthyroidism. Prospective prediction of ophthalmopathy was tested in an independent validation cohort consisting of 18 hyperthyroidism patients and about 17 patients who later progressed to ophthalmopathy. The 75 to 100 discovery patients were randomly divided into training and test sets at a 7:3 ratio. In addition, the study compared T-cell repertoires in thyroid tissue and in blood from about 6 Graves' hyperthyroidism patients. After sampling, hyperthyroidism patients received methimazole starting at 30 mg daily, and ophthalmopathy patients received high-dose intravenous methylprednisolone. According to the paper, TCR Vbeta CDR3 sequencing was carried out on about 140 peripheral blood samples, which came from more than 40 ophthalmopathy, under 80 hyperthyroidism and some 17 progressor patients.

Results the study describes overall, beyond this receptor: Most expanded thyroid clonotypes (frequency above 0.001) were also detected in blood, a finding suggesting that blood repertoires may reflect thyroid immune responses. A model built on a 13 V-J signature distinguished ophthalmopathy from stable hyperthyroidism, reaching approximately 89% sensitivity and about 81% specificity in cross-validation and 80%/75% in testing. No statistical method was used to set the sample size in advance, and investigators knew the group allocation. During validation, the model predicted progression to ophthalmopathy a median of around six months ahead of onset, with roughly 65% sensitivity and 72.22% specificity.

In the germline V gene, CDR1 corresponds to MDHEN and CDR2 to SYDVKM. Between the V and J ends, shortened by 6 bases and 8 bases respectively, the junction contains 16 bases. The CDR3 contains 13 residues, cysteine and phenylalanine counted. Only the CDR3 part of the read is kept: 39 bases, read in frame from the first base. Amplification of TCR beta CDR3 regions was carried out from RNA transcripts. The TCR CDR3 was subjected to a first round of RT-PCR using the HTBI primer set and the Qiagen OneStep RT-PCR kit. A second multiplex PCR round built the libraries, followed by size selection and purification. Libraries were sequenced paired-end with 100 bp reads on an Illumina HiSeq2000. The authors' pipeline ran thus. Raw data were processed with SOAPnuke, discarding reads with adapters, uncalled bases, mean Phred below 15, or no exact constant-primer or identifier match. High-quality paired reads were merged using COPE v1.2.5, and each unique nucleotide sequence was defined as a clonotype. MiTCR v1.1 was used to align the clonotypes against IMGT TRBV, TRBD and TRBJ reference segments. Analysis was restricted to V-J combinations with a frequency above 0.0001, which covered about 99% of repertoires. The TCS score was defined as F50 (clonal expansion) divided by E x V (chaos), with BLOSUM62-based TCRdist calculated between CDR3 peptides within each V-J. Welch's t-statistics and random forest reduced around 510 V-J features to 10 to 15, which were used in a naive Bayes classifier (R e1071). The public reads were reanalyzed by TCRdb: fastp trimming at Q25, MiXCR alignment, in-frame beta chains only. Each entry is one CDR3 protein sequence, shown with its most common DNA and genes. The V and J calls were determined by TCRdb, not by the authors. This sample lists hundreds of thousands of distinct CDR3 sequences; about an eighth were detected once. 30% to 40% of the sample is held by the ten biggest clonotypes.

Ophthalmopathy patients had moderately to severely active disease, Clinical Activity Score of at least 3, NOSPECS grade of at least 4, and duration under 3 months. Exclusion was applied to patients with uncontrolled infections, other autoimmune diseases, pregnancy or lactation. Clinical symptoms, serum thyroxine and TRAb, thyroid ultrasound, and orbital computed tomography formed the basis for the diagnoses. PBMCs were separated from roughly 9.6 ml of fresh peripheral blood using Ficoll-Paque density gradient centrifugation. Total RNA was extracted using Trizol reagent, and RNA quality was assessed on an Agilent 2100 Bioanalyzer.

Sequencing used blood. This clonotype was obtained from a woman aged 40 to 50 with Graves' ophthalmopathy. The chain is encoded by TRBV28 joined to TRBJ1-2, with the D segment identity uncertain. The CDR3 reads CASRAARGRGYTF. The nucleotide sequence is TGTGCCAGCAGAGCCGCCCGGGGTCGAGGCTACACCTTC.